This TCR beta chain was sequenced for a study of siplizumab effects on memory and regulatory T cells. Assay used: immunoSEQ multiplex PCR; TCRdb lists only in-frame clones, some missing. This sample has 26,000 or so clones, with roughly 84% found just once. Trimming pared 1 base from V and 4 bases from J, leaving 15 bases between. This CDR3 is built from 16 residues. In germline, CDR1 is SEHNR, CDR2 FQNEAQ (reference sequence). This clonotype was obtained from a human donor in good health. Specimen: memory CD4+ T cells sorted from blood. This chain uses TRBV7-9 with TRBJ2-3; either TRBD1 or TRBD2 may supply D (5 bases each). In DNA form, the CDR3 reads TGTGCCAGCAGCTTAGTCCGGGGCAGGGTGTCAGATACGCAGTATTTT. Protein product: CASSLVRGRVSDTQYF.